These 4 T cell receptor beta chains were sequenced from one sample in a study of shared clonotypes between healthy human individuals. Measured with immunoSEQ multiplex PCR; TCRdb has only the in-frame clones, and not every one. The sample records about 2.4 million clones, more than 85% being singletons. Sequenced sample: naive CD4+ T cells from PBMCs. The subset: CD45RA+ positively selected. These receptors all stem from a young man in good health. Some clones in this sample may be carry-over from other donors' samples.

This chain connects TRBV28 to TRBJ1-2; a weak D match, TRBD1 (5 bases). This CDR3 is built from 11 residues. Deletions cut 2 bases from V and 10 bases from J, with 8 bases between. Germline V gene sequence: CDR1 MDHEN, CDR2 SYDVKM. The CDR3 region is CASSLEGTYTF. Written as DNA, the CDR3 is TGTGCCAGCAGTTTAGAGGGGACCTACACCTTC.

The rearrangement uses TRBV28 and TRBJ1-1; D may be TRBD1 (5 bases). Germline CDR1 is MDHEN and CDR2 is SYDVKM. The CDR3 length is 15 residues. Trimming pared 4 bases from V and 3 bases from J, leaving 15 bases between. CDR3 in DNA: TGTGCCAGCAGTTCCCACATCGGGGCGGACACTGAAGCTTTCTTT. Translating it yields CASSSHIGADTEAFF.

The J gene is TRBJ1-4, the V gene TRBV5-4; tentative D call: TRBD1 (5 bases). There are 13 residues in the CDR3. Germline CDR1 reads SGHNT; CDR2 reads YYREEE (reference sequence). V was shortened by 8 bases and J by 7 bases, with 15 bases between the two germline ends. The CDR3 spells CASSRGEGEKLFF. The CDR3 nucleotides read TGTGCCAGTTCGCGGGGCGAAGGTGAAAAACTGTTTTTT.

Details on this clone: The identical CDR3 is also encoded by other nucleotide sequences in the sample. The chain couples TRBV9 to TRBJ1-1, with 10 bases that match TRBD1. Trimming at V came to 4 bases and at J to 5 bases, leaving 5 bases not matched to a gene. The CDR3 sequence is 14 residues long. Per germline, CDR1 SGDLS and CDR2 YYNGEE. CDR3 DNA: TGTGCCAGCAGCCCCCGGACAGGGGGAACTGAAGCTTTCTTT. It specifies CASSPRTGGTEAFF.